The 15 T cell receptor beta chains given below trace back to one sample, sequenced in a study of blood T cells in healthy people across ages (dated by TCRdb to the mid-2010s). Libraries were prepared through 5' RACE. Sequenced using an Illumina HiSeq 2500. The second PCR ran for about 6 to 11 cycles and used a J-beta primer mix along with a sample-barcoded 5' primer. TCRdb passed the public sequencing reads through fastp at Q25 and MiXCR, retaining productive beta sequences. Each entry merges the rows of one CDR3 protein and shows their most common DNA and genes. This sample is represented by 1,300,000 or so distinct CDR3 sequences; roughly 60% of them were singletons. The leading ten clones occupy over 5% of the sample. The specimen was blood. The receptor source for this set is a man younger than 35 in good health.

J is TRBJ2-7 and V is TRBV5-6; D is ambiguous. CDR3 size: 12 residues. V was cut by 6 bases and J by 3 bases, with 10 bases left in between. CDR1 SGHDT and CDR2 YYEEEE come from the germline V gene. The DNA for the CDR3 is TGTGCCAGCACCGCATTAGGCTACGAGCAGTACTTC. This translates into CASTALGYEQYF.

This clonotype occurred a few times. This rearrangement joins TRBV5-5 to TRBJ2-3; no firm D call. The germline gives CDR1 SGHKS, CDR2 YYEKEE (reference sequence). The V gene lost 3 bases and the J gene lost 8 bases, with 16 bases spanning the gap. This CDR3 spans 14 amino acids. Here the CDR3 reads CASSWERLGSTQYF. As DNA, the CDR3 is TGTGCCAGCAGCTGGGAAAGGTTAGGAAGTACGCAGTATTTT. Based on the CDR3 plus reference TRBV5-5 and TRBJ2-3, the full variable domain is DAGVTQSPTHLIKTRGQQVTLRCSPISGHKSVSWYQQVLGQGPQFIFQYYEKEERGRGNFPDRFSARQFPNYSSELNVNALLLGDSALYLCASSWERLGSTQYFGPGTRLTVL.

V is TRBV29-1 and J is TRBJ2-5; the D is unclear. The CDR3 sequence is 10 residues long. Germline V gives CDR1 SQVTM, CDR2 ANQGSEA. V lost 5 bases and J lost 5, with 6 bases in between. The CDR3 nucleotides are TGCAGCGTTTCCACCGAGACCCAGTACTTC. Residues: CSVSTETQYF. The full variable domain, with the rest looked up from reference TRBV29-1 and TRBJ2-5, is SAVISQKPSRDICQRGTSLTIQCQVDSQVTMMFWYRQQPGQSLTLIATANQGSEATYESGFVIDKFPISRPNLTFSTLTVSNMSPEDSSIYLCSVSTETQYFGPGTRLLVL.

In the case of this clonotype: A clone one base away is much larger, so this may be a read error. CDR3 in DNA: TGTGCCAGCAGTTTATTAAAGACCCAGTACTTC. It encodes CASSLLKTQYF. The chain is built from TRBV28 and TRBJ2-5; no reliable D call. Per the germline V gene, CDR1 is MDHEN and CDR2 is SYDVKM. The CDR3 sequence is 11 residues long. V was cut by 1 base and J by 6 bases, with 3 bases left in between.

The chain's CDR3 is CSAKDRTNYGYTF. The CDR3 DNA is TGCAGTGCTAAGGACAGAACTAACTATGGCTACACCTTC. This chain joins TRBV20-1 and TRBJ1-2, with D possibly matching TRBD1 (6 bases). CDR3 size: 13 residues. The germline V gene has CDR1 DFQATT and CDR2 SNEGSKA (reference sequence). V was trimmed by 4 bases and J by 0 bases, leaving 9 bases between them.

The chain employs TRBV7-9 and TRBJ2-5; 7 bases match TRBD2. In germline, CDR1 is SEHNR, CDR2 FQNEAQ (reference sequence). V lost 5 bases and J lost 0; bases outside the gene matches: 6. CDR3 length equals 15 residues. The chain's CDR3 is CASSPRLAYQETQYF. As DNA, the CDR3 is TGTGCCAGCAGCCCGAGACTAGCCTACCAAGAGACCCAGTACTTC.

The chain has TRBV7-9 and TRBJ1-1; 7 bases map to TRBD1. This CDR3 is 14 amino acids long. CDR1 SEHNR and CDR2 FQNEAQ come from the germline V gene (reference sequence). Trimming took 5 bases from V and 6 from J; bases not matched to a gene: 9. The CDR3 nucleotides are TGTGCCAGCAGCCCGAAGGGGGCAGACTCTGAAGCTTTCTTT. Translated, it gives CASSPKGADSEAFF. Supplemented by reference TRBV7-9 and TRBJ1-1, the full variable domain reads DTGVSQNPRHKITKRGQNVTFRCDPISEHNRLYWYRQTLGQGPEFLTYFQNEAQLEKSRLLSDRFSAERPKGSFSTLEIQRTEQGDSAMYLCASSPKGADSEAFFGQGTRLTVV.

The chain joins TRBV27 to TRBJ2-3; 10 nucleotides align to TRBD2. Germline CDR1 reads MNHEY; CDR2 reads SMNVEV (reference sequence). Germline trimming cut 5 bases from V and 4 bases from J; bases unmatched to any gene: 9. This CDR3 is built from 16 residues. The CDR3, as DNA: TGTGCCAGCAGTCCCTATAGCGGGAGGTTTCCAGATACGCAGTATTTT. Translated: CASSPYSGRFPDTQYF.

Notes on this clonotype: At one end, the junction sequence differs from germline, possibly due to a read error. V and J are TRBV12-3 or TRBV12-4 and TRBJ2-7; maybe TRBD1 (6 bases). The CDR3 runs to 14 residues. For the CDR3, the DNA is TGTGCCAGCAGTTTAGACAGGGCTTCCTCCGAGCAGTACTTC. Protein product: CASSLDRASSEQYF.

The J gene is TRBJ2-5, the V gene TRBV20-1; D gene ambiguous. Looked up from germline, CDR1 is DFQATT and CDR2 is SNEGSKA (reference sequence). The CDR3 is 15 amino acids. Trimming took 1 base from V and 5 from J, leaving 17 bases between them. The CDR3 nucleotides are TGCAGTGCTAGAGTCCTAGAGCTAGTCGTGGAGACCCAGTACTTC. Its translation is CSARVLELVVETQYF.

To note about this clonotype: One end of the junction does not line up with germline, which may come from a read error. The CDR3 region has the DNA TGCGCCTCCTCCTCGGGGGACAGAAATAAGTCACCCCTCCACTTT. It yields the protein CASSSGDRNKSPLHF. V gene TRBV4-1 combines with J gene TRBJ1-6, with 7 bases matching TRBD1. The CDR3 contains 15 residues. Germline V lookup: CDR1 MGHRA, CDR2 YSYEKL.

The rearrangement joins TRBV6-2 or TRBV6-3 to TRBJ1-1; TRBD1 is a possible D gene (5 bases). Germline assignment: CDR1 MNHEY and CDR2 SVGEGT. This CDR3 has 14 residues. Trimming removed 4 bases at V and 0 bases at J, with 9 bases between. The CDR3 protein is CASSWDALNTEAFF. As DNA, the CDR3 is TGTGCCAGCAGTTGGGACGCTCTGAACACTGAAGCTTTCTTT.

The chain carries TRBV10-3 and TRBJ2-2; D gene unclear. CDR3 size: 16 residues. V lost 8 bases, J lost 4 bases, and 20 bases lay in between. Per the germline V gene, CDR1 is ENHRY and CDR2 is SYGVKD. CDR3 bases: TGTGCCATCTCGATGGTGGACCCGAAAGGCACCGGGGAGCTGTTTTTT. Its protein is CAISMVDPKGTGELFF.

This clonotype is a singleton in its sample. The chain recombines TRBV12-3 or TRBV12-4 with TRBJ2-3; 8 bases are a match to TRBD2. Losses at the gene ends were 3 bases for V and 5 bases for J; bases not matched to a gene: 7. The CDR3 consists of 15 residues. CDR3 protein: CASSFGAGEVDTQYF. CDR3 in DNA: TGTGCCAGCAGTTTCGGAGCGGGAGAGGTAGATACGCAGTATTTT.

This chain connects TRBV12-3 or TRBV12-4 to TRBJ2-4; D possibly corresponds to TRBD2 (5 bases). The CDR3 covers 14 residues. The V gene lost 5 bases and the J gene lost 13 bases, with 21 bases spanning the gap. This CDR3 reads CASSLGDFIEEQYF. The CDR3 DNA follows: TGTGCCAGCAGTCTCGGGGATTTCATCGAGGAGCAGTACTTC.